This TCR beta chain derives from a study of T cell responses to AZD1222 COVID-19 vaccine. Trimming pared 5 bases from V and 3 bases from J, leaving 8 bases between. CDR1 and CDR2 from the germline V gene are SEHNR and FQNEAQ (reference sequence). The CDR3 contains 12 residues. Whole-study findings and limits: Samples come after the peak T cell response, not at day 14.

For this clone: Its antigen is unknown.

Assay used: immunoSEQ multiplex PCR; TCRdb lists only in-frame clones, some missing. This repertoire shows 150,000 to 200,000 clones, about 92% found once; its top ten account for less than 11%. Specimen: peripheral blood, collected on day 0 of AZD1222 vaccination. This chain joins TRBV7-9 and TRBJ2-7; the D gene is possibly TRBD1 (6 bases). The TCR comes from an adult in good health. CDR3: CASSIQGYEQYF. In nucleotides, the CDR3 is TGTGCCAGCAGCATACAGGGCTACGAGCAGTACTTC.